These T cell receptor beta chains were read from a single sample in a study of post-analysis software for immune sequencing data. TCRdb re-called the PCR reads with MiXCR, one entry per CDR3 protein. The sample contains some 890,000 distinct CDR3 sequences, 53% of which appear only once. The sample comprised blood. These receptors were obtained from a girl aged 5 to 17 with multiple sclerosis. Both conserved end residues are part of each CDR3. Each record gives: clone size, V gene, J gene, CDR3 protein. The size entry is marked missing in some rows and otherwise reads once, few, many or a size class.

abundance: .
v_gene: TRBV5-1
j_gene: TRBJ2-5
CDR3aa: CASSTAGEGETQYF

abundance: .
v_gene: TRBV6-1
j_gene: TRBJ2-1
CDR3aa: CACRVNGLGAGSYNEQFF

abundance: .
v_gene: TRBV4-1
j_gene: .
CDR3aa: CASSHPSSGRAETQYF

abundance: .
v_gene: TRBV12-3/TRBV12-4
j_gene: TRBJ2-5
CDR3aa: CASSLASGEKETQYF

abundance: once
v_gene: TRBV7-2
j_gene: TRBJ2-7
CDR3aa: CASSLSGGQGVYEQYF

abundance: few
v_gene: TRBV7-3
j_gene: TRBJ2-1
CDR3aa: CASSATINNEQFF

abundance: .
v_gene: TRBV9
j_gene: TRBJ2-5
CDR3aa: CASSGGQGAGETQYF

abundance: .
v_gene: TRBV6-5
j_gene: TRBJ1-6
CDR3aa: CASSLGRAGGWTGSPLHF

abundance: few
v_gene: TRBV7-2
j_gene: TRBJ2-1
CDR3aa: CASSLGASDEQFF

abundance: .
v_gene: TRBV21-1
j_gene: TRBJ1-6
CDR3aa: CASSNAPGQIGSYNSPLHF

abundance: .
v_gene: TRBV12-3/TRBV12-4
j_gene: TRBJ2-2
CDR3aa: CASSLLSGVKTGELFF

abundance: once
v_gene: TRBV6-6
j_gene: TRBJ2-3
CDR3aa: CASSLVQGGSTDTQYF

abundance: .
v_gene: TRBV20-1
j_gene: TRBJ1-5
CDR3aa: CSATRPGGSNQPQHF

abundance: .
v_gene: TRBV5-1
j_gene: TRBJ2-1
CDR3aa: CASSDGGAERNNEQFF

abundance: .
v_gene: TRBV12-3/TRBV12-4
j_gene: TRBJ2-1
CDR3aa: CASSLGAGRSNDEQFF

abundance: .
v_gene: TRBV7-9
j_gene: .
CDR3aa: CASSLRVNSYEQYF

abundance: .
v_gene: TRBV5-1
j_gene: TRBJ2-5
CDR3aa: CASYGQLKETQYF

abundance: many
v_gene: TRBV5-1
j_gene: TRBJ2-7
CDR3aa: CASSLESYEQYF

abundance: .
v_gene: TRBV11-2
j_gene: TRBJ1-2
CDR3aa: CASSLVERGGYTF

abundance: few
v_gene: TRBV29-1
j_gene: TRBJ2-7
CDR3aa: CSVEVGLGVVSQYF

abundance: few
v_gene: TRBV6-6
j_gene: TRBJ1-2
CDR3aa: CASSSTYGYTF

abundance: .
v_gene: TRBV6-2/TRBV6-3
j_gene: TRBJ2-1
CDR3aa: CASSYYAQARGPYNEQFF

abundance: .
v_gene: TRBV20-1
j_gene: TRBJ2-1
CDR3aa: CSARDLRAYNEQFF

abundance: .
v_gene: TRBV4-1
j_gene: TRBJ2-1
CDR3aa: CASRGIGALHNEQFF

abundance: .
v_gene: TRBV7-2
j_gene: TRBJ2-5
CDR3aa: CASSSPFEGAGETQYF

abundance: few
v_gene: TRBV5-1
j_gene: TRBJ2-1
CDR3aa: CASSFSGSPYNEQFF

abundance: .
v_gene: TRBV20-1
j_gene: TRBJ2-3
CDR3aa: CSARGLAGVRSTDTQYF

abundance: few
v_gene: TRBV3-1
j_gene: TRBJ2-3
CDR3aa: CASSQDPVLAGGTDTQYF

abundance: .
v_gene: TRBV2
j_gene: TRBJ2-7
CDR3aa: CASSVVGSGSYEQYF

abundance: .
v_gene: TRBV15
j_gene: TRBJ1-2
CDR3aa: CATSRDIASWGYTF

abundance: .
v_gene: TRBV20-1
j_gene: TRBJ2-5
CDR3aa: CSARQWTSGRQETQYF

abundance: few
v_gene: TRBV12-3/TRBV12-4
j_gene: TRBJ2-5
CDR3aa: CASSLYRGRKYF

abundance: few
v_gene: TRBV6-1
j_gene: TRBJ2-2
CDR3aa: CASRGWDVSANTGELFF

abundance: .
v_gene: TRBV18
j_gene: .
CDR3aa: CASSHRAGEQYF

abundance: few
v_gene: TRBV12-3/TRBV12-4
j_gene: TRBJ1-1
CDR3aa: CASSTSGGNTEAFF

abundance: .
v_gene: TRBV11-2
j_gene: TRBJ2-4
CDR3aa: CASSSLKYKNIQYF

abundance: few
v_gene: TRBV5-1
j_gene: TRBJ1-6
CDR3aa: CASSLMDRPYNSPLHF

abundance: .
v_gene: TRBV7-2
j_gene: .
CDR3aa: CASSTSGAPAKNIQYF

abundance: .
v_gene: TRBV5-1
j_gene: TRBJ2-2
CDR3aa: CASSLVLAGTTGELFF

abundance: few
v_gene: TRBV5-1
j_gene: TRBJ2-1
CDR3aa: CASSLASGGTGDEQFF

abundance: .
v_gene: TRBV7-3
j_gene: TRBJ2-1
CDR3aa: CASGTSGGNNEQFF

abundance: .
v_gene: TRBV14
j_gene: TRBJ1-2
CDR3aa: CASSQDGDGYRGYTF

abundance: .
v_gene: TRBV5-1
j_gene: TRBJ2-5
CDR3aa: CASSSGGSVETQYF

abundance: .
v_gene: TRBV20-1
j_gene: TRBJ2-7
CDR3aa: CSAPTSKSYEQYF

abundance: .
v_gene: TRBV7-8
j_gene: TRBJ2-1
CDR3aa: CASSSWGGGAPYNEQFF

abundance: .
v_gene: TRBV10-3
j_gene: TRBJ2-5
CDR3aa: CAISELTGHQETQYF

abundance: .
v_gene: TRBV20-1
j_gene: TRBJ2-3
CDR3aa: CSPPGALLGTDTQYF

abundance: .
v_gene: TRBV5-1
j_gene: TRBJ2-3
CDR3aa: CASARVAASTDTQYF

abundance: .
v_gene: TRBV20-1
j_gene: TRBJ2-1
CDR3aa: CSARGHPREQFF

abundance: few
v_gene: TRBV29-1
j_gene: .
CDR3aa: CSVVRLAATYNEQYF

abundance: .
v_gene: TRBV5-5
j_gene: TRBJ2-7
CDR3aa: CASSLGPTGSYEQYF

abundance: .
v_gene: TRBV20-1
j_gene: TRBJ1-4
CDR3aa: CSASPPTNEKLFF